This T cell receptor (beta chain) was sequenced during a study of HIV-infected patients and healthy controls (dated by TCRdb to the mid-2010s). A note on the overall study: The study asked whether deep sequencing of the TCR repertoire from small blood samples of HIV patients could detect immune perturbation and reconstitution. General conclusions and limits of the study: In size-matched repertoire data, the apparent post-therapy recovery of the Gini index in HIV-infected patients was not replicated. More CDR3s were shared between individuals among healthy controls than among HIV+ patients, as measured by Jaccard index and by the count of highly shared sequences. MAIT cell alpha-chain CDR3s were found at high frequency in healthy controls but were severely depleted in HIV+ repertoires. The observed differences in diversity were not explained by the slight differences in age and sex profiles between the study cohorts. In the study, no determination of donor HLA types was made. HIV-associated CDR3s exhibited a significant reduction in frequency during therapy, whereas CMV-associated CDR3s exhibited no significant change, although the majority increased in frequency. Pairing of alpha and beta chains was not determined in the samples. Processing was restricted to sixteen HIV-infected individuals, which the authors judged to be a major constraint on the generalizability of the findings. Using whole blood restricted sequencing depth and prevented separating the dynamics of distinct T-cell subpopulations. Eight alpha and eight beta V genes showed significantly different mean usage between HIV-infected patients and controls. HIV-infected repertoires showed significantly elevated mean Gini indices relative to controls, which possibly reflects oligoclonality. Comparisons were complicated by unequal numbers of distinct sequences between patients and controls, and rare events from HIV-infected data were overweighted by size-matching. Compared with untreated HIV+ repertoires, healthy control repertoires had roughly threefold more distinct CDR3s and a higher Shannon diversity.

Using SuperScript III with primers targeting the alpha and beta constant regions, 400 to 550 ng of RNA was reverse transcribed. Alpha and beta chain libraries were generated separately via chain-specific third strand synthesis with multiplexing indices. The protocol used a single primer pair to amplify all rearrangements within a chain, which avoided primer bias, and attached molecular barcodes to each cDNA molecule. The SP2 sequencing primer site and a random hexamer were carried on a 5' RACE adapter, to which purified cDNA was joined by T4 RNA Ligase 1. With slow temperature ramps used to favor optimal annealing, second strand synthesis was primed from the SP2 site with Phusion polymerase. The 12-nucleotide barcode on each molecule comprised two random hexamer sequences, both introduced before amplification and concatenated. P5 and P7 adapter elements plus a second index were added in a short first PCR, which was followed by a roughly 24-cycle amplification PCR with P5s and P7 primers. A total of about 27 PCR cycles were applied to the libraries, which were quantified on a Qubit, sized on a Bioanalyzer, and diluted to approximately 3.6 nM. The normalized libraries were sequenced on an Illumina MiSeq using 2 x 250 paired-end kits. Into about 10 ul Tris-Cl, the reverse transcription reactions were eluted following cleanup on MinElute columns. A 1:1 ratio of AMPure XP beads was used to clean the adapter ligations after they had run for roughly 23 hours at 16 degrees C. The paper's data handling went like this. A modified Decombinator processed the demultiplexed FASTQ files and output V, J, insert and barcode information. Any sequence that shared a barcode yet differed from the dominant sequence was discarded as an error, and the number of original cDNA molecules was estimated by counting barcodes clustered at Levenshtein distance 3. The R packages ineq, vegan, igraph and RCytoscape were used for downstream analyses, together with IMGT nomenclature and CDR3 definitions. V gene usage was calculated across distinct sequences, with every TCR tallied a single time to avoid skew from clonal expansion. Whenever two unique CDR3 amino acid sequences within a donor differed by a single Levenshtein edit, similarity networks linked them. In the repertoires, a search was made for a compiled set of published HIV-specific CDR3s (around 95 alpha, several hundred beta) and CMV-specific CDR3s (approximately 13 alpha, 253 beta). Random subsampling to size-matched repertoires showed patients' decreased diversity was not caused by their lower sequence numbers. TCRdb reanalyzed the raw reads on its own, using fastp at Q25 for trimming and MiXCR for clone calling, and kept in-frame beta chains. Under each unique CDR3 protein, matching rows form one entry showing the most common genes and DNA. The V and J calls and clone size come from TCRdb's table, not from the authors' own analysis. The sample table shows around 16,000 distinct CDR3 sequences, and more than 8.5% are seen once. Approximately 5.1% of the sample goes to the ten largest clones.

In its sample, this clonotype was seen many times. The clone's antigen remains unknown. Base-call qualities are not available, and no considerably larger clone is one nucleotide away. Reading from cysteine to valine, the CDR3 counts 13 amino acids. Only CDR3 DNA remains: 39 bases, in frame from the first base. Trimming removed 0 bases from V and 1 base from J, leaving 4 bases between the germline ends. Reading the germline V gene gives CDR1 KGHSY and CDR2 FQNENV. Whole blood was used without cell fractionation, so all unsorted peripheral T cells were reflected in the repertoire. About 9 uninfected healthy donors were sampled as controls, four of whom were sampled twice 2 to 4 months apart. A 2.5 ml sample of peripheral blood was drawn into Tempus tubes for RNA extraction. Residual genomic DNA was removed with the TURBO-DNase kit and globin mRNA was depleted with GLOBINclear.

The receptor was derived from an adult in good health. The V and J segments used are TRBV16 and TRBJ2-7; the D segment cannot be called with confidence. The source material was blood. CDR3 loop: CASSQSLSYEQYV. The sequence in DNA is TGTGCCAGCAGCCAATCTTTATCCTACGAGCAGTACGTC.